This section outlines one T cell receptor beta chain sequence together with its context. Its antigen is not known. This entry comes from a study of shared clonotypes between healthy human individuals. General study results and limits: Only blood samples were collected, and tissue repertoires likely differ.

Profiled with immunoSEQ multiplex PCR; TCRdb holds only in-frame clones, not every one. The top ten clones hold around 0.61% of a sample with over a million clones, around 78% of them seen once. This CDR3 region has 14 residues. The junction had 7 bases not matched to a gene; V was cut back by 4 bases and J by 4 bases. From germline, CDR1 is SGHRS and CDR2 YFSETQ. The TCR originated in a young man in good health. Some clones in this sample may be carry-over from other donors' samples. This chain links TRBV5-1 with TRBJ2-5, with 7 bases aligning to TRBD1. The specimen was memory CD4+ T cells from PBMCs. Sample subset: CD45RA-negative fraction. CDR3 coding DNA: TGCGCCAGCAGCCCCCGGACAGGTTTAGAGACCCAGTACTTC. The encoded protein is CASSPRTGLETQYF.